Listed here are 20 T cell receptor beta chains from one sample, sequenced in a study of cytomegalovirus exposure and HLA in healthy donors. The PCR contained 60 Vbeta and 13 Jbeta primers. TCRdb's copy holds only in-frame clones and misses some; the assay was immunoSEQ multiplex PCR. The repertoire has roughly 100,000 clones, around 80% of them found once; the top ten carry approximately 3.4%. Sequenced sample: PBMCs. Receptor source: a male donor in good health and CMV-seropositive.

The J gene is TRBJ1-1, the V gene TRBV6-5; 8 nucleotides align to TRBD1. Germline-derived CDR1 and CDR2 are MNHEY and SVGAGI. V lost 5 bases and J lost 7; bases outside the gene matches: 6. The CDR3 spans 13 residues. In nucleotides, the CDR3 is TGTGCCAGCAGTGGGACAGGACCGGATGAAGCTTTCTTT. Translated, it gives CASSGTGPDEAFF.

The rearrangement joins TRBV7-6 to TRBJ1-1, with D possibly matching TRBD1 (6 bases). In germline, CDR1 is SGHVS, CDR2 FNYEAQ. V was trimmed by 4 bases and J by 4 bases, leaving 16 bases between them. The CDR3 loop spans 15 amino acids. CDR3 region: CASSSQTGLGTEAFF. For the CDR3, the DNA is TGTGCCAGCAGCTCCCAAACAGGGTTGGGCACTGAAGCTTTCTTT.

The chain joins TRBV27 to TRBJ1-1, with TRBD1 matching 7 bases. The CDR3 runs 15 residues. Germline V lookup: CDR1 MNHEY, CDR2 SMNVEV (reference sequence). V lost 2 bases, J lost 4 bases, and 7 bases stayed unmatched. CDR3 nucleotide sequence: TGTGCCAGCAGTTTACAGGGGGGATTGAGCACTGAAGCTTTCTTT. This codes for CASSLQGGLSTEAFF.

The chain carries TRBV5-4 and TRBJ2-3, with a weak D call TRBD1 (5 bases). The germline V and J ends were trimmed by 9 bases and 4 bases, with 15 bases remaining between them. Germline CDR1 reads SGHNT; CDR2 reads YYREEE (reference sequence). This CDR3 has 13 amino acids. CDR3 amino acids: CATLFLGADTQYF. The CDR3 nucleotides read TGTGCCACCCTATTCCTAGGGGCAGATACGCAGTATTTT.

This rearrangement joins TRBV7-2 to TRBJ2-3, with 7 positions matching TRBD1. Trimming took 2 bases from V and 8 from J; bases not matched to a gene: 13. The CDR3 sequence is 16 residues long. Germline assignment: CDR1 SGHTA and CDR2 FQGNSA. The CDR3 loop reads CASSLLGDSGSGTQYF. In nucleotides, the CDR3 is TGTGCCAGCAGCTTACTGGGGGACAGCGGTTCGGGTACGCAGTATTTT.

The CDR3 region has the DNA TGTGCCAGCGGAGGGACAGGGATCACAGATACGCAGTATTTT. It specifies CASGGTGITDTQYF. The V and J genes are TRBV19 and TRBJ2-3, with 9 bases fitting TRBD1. Germline V lookup: CDR1 LNHDA, CDR2 SQIVND (reference sequence). CDR3 size: 14 residues. V was clipped by 9 bases and J by 2 bases; unmatched bases: 6.

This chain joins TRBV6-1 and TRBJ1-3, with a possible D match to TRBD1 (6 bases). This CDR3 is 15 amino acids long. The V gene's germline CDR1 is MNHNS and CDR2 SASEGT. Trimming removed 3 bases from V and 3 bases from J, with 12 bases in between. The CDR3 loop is CASSDLGHRGNTIYF. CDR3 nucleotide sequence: TGTGCCAGCAGTGACTTGGGACATCGTGGAAACACCATATATTTT.

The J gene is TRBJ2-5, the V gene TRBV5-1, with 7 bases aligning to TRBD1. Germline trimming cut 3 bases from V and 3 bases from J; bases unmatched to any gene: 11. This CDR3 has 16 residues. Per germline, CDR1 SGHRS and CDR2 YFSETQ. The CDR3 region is CASSWRQGQGKETQYF. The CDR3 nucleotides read TGCGCCAGCAGCTGGAGACAGGGTCAGGGTAAAGAGACCCAGTACTTC.

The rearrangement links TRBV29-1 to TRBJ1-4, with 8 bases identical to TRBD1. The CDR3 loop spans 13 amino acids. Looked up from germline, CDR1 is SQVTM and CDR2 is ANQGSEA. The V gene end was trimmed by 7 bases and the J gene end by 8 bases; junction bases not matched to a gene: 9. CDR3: CSGRTGSGEKLFF. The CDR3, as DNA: TGCAGCGGTAGGACAGGGTCTGGAGAAAAACTGTTTTTT.

The CDR3 coding sequence is TGTGCCAGCCGTCCGCAGGGAGGAACCGGGGAGCTGTTTTTT. Translating gives CASRPQGGTGELFF. The V call is TRBV7-8, the J call TRBJ2-2, with a tentative D call TRBD2 (6 bases). CDR1 SGHVS and CDR2 FQNEAQ come from the germline V gene. Trimming removed 8 bases at V and 5 bases at J, with 15 bases between. The CDR3 runs 14 residues.

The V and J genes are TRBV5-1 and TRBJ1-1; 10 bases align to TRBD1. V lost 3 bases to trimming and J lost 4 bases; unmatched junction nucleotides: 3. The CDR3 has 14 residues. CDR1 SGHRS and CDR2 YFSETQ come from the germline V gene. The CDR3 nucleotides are TGCGCCAGCAGCTGGGGACAGGGGACCACTGAAGCTTTCTTT. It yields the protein CASSWGQGTTEAFF.

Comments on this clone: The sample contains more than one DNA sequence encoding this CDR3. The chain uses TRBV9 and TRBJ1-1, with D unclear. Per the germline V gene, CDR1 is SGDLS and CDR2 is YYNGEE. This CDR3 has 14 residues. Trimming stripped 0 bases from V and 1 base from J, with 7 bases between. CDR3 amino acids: CASSVGEANTEAFF. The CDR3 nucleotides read TGTGCCAGCAGCGTAGGGGAGGCGAACACTGAAGCTTTCTTT.

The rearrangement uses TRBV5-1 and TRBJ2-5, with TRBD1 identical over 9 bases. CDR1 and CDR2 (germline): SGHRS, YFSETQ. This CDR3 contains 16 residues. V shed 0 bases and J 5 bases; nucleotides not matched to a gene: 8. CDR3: CASSLGPGQGGETQYF. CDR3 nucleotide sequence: TGCGCCAGCAGCTTGGGGCCGGGACAGGGTGGGGAGACCCAGTACTTC.

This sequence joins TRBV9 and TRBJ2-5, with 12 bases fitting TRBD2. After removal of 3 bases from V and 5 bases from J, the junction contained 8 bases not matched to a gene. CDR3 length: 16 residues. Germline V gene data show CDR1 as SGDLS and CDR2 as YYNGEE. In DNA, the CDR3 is TGTGCCAGCAGCGGCGGGCCCCTAGCGGGGGGGGAGACCCAGTACTTC. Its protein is CASSGGPLAGGETQYF.

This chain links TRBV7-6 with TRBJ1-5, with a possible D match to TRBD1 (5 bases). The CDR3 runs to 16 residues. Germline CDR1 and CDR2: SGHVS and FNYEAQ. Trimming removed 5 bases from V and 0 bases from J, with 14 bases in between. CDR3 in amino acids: CASSPRGGFSNQPQHF. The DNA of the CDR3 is TGTGCCAGCAGCCCGCGGGGGGGATTTAGCAATCAGCCCCAGCATTTT.

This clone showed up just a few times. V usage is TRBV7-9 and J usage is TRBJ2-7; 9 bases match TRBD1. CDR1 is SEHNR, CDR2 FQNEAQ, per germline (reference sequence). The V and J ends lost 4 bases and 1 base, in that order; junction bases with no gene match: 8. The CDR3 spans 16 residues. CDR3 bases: TGTGCCAGCAGCTCTCCCGGGACAGGGAATTCCTACGAGCAGTACTTC. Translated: CASSSPGTGNSYEQYF.

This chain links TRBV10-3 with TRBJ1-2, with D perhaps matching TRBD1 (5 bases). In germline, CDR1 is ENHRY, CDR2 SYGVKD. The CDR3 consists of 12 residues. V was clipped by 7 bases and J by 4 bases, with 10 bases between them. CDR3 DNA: TGTGCCATCAATGGGGACTCCTATGGCTACACCTTC. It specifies CAINGDSYGYTF.

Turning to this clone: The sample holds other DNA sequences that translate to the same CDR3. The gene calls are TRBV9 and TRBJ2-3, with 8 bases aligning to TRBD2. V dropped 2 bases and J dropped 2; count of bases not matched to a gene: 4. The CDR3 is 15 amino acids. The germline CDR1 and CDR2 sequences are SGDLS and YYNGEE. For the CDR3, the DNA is TGTGCCAGCAGCGTTGGCGGGGGGTCCACAGATACGCAGTATTTT. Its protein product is CASSVGGGSTDTQYF. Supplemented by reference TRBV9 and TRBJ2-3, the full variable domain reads DSGVTQTPKHLITATGQRVTLRCSPRSGDLSVYWYQQSLDQGLQFLIQYYNGEERAKGNILERFSAQQFPDLHSELNLSSLELGDSALYFCASSVGGGSTDTQYFGPGTRLTVL.

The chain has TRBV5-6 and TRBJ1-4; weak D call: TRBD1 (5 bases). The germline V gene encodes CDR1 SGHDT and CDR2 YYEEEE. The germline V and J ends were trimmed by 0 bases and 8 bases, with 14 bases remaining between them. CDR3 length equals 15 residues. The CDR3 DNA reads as TGTGCCAGCAGCTTGGCTGGGGCGCATAAAGAAAAACTGTTTTTT. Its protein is CASSLAGAHKEKLFF.

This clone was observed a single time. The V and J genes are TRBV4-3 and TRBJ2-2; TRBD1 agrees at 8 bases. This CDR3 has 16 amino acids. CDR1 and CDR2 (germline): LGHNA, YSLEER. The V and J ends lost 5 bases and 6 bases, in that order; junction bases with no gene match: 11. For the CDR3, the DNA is TGCGCCAGCAGCTCCCGGGCGGCAGGGGGCGCCGGGGAGCTGTTTTTT. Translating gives CASSSRAAGGAGELFF.